This T cell receptor (beta chain) was sequenced for a study of blood T cell repertoires in COVID-19. Whole-study context: Samples taken during acute and convalescent COVID-19 were collected in the United States, Italy and Spain.

Seattle cases were enrolled at active infection and followed longitudinally. TCRdb's copy holds only in-frame clones and misses some; the assay was immunoSEQ multiplex PCR. The sample includes roughly 300,000 clones, about nine tenths of them seen just once. Germline CDR1 MNHNY, CDR2 SVGAGI (reference sequence). V gave up 6 bases and J gave up 3 bases; unmatched junction bases: 11. This CDR3 region has 16 residues. This TCR came from a woman in her twenties or thirties with COVID-19, enrolled during active disease. Sequences were obtained from peripheral blood. The chain couples TRBV6-6 to TRBJ1-2, with 9 bases fitting TRBD1. In nucleotides, the CDR3 is TGTGCCAGCAGCCCTCAGGGACAGGGAATACACTATGGCTACACCTTC. Translated: CASSPQGQGIHYGYTF.